These T cell receptor beta chains were read from a single sample in a study of cytomegalovirus exposure and HLA in healthy donors. Using immunoSEQ multiplex PCR, the repertoire was profiled, and TCRdb retains in-frame clones only, with some absent. The data show about 140,000 clones, about 86% seen once. The sample comprised PBMCs. All receptors derive from a middle-aged man in good health and CMV-seropositive. The CDR3 runs from the conserved cysteine through the conserved F or W. D genes are given only for firm matches. Clone size appears in some rows only: once, few, many, or a class for an expanded clone.

j_call | clone_size | d_call | v_call | cdr3_nt | cdr3_aa
TRBJ2-5 | - | TRBD1 | TRBV7-6 | TGTGCCAGCAGCTTTTCCGGACAGGTACAAGAGACCCAGTACTTC | CASSFSGQVQETQYF
TRBJ2-1 | - | - | TRBV9 | TGTGCCAGAAAAGGGAGCTCCTACAATGAGCAGTTCTTC | CARKGSSYNEQFF
TRBJ1-2 | - | - | TRBV5-8 | TGTGCCAGCAGCTTAGCCCCCTCCACCGGCTACACCTTC | CASSLAPSTGYTF
TRBJ2-4 | - | TRBD2 | TRBV27 | TGTGCCAGCAGCCCGGGAGGGTACCTAGCCAAAAACATTCAGTACTTC | CASSPGGYLAKNIQYF
TRBJ1-1 | - | - | TRBV5-1 | TGCGCCAGCAGCCTAGTCTGGACTGAAGCTTTCTTT | CASSLVWTEAFF
TRBJ2-7 | - | TRBD1 | TRBV19 | TGTGCCAGTAGTAGGGGGACAGGGGTGAGCGAGCAGTACTTC | CASSRGTGVSEQYF
TRBJ1-1 | once | - | TRBV5-1 | TGCGCCAGCAGCGAACAGGGATCCACTGAAGCTTTCTTT | CASSEQGSTEAFF
TRBJ2-7 | - | - | TRBV4-3 | TGCGCCAGCAGCCAAGAAGCAGGCACATGGTCCTACGAGCAGTACTTC | CASSQEAGTWSYEQYF
TRBJ1-1 | - | - | TRBV7-2 | TGTGCCAGCAGCTTAGGGGGGCACACTGAAGCTTTCTTT | CASSLGGHTEAFF
TRBJ2-5 | - | TRBD1 | TRBV5-1 | TGCGCCAGCAGCAGACCACCTAGGGACAGCCGAGGGTACCAAGAGACCCAGTACTTC | CASSRPPRDSRGYQETQYF
TRBJ2-7 | - | - | TRBV15 | TGTGCCACCAGCAGAGTCGAGCGCCCCTACGAGCAGTACTTC | CATSRVERPYEQYF
TRBJ1-2 | - | TRBD1 | TRBV5-6 | TGTGCCAGCAGCCGACAGGGGGCCGGTGGCTACACCTTC | CASSRQGAGGYTF
TRBJ2-3 | - | TRBD2 | TRBV6-5 | TGTGCCAGCAGTGTAGCGGGAGTGGCAGATACGCAGTATTTT | CASSVAGVADTQYF